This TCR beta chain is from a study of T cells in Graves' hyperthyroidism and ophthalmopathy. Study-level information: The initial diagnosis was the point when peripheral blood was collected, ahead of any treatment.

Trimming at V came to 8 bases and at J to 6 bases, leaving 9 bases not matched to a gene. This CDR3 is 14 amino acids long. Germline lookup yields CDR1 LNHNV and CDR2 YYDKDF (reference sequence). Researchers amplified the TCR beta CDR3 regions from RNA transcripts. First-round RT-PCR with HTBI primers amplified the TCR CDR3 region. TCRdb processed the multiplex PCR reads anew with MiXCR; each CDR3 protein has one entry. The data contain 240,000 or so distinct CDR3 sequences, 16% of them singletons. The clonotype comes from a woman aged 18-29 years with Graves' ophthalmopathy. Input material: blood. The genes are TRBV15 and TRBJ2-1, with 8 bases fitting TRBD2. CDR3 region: CATAGGGLFNEQFF. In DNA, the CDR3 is TGTGCCACCGCCGGCGGGGGGCTTTTCAATGAGCAGTTCTTC. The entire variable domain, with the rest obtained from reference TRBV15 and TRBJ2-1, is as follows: DAMVIQNPRYQVTQFGKPVTLSCSQTLNHNVMYWYQQKSSQAPKLLFHYYDKDFNNEADTPDNFQSRRPNTSFCFLDIRSPGLGDTAMYLCATAGGGLFNEQFFGPGTRLTVL.